What follows are 5 T cell receptor beta chains derived from one specimen sequenced in a study of identical twins. TCRdb processed the 5' RACE reads anew with MiXCR; each CDR3 protein has one entry. The sample yields under 900,000 distinct CDR3 sequences, roughly an eighth seen once. These data were also filed under a second study, of yellow fever vaccine responses in identical twins.

Sequenced material: PBMCs. The receptor source for this set is a woman aged 18 to 35 in good health.

This clonotype was detected a few times. V gene TRBV2 combines with J gene TRBJ1-5; no reliable D call. Trimming took 7 bases from V and 0 from J, leaving 13 bases between them. The V gene's germline CDR1 is SNHLY and CDR2 FYNNEI. The CDR3 extends over 15 amino acids. CDR3 sequence (DNA): TGTGCCAGCACCGGGGAGGGTGGTAGCAATCAGCCCCAGCATTTT. Translation gives CASTGEGGSNQPQHF.

This clonotype was counted only a few times. V usage is TRBV5-1 and J usage is TRBJ1-2; weak D call: TRBD1 (5 bases). Germline V gene sequence: CDR1 SGHRS, CDR2 YFSETQ. The CDR3 contains 14 residues. With 4 bases removed from V and 0 bases from J, the gap between germline ends came to 10 bases. CDR3 sequence reads: CASSMDTANYGYTF. CDR3 bases: TGCGCCAGCAGCATGGACACGGCTAACTATGGCTACACCTTC.

The gene calls are TRBV20-1 and TRBJ2-3; D is undetermined. Germline CDR1 and CDR2: DFQATT and SNEGSKA (reference sequence). Trimming stripped 3 bases from V and 0 bases from J, with 16 bases between. There are 16 residues in the CDR3. In nucleotides, the CDR3 is TGCAGTGCTAGGGACCCAACCCGATCGAGCACAGATACGCAGTATTTT. As protein: CSARDPTRSSTDTQYF.

This clonotype was seen ten or more times. This sequence joins TRBV6-6 and TRBJ1-2; no definite D call. The V gene lost 0 bases and the J gene lost 10 bases, with 9 bases spanning the gap. Germline lookup yields CDR1 MNHNY and CDR2 SVGAGI (reference sequence). CDR3 length equals 12 residues. The CDR3 nucleotides are TGTGCCAGCAGTTACTCCGGGGTAGACTACACCTTC. This translates into CASSYSGVDYTF.

The chain carries TRBV2 and TRBJ2-5; 14 bases agree with TRBD2. The V and J ends lost 3 bases and 5 bases, in that order; junction bases with no gene match: 11. Per the germline V gene, CDR1 is SNHLY and CDR2 is FYNNEI. The CDR3 covers 18 residues. Here the CDR3 reads CASSDIPGTSGGRETQYF. The CDR3 DNA sequence: TGTGCCAGCAGTGACATCCCCGGGACTAGCGGGGGACGGGAGACCCAGTACTTC.